The next 5 T cell receptor beta chains were all read from a single sample in a study of T cells after yellow fever vaccination (dated by TCRdb to about 2019). Per the publication, the treatment or condition label means: live attenuated yellow fever vaccine strain. The library came from 5' RACE. The instrument given in TCRdb is Illumina NovaSeq 6000. In-frame beta chains were kept once TCRdb had trimmed the public reads at Q25 with fastp and called clones with MiXCR. Each entry is one CDR3 protein sequence, shown with its most common DNA and genes. In this sample the table shows 340,000 or so distinct CDR3 sequences, about an eighth of which occur a single time. The ten largest clones represent about 3% of the sample. The sample consisted of CD4+ T cells sorted from PBMCs, taken 15 days after the yellow fever booster vaccination. All receptors derive from a man aged 18 to 29 who received the YFV17D yellow fever vaccine.

This clonotype has only a few counts. The V call is TRBV6-1, the J call TRBJ2-7; no definite D call. The CDR3 is 14 amino acids. Germline V gives CDR1 MNHNS, CDR2 SASEGT. The V end was cut by 8 bases, the J end by 0 bases, with 14 bases between. CDR3 region: CASFDAASSYEQYV. The CDR3 nucleotides read TGTGCCAGCTTCGATGCGGCCAGCTCCTACGAGCAGTACGTC.

This clonotype was observed a few times. The rearrangement joins TRBV7-9 to TRBJ1-5; no definite D call. CDR3 size: 16 residues. V lost 1 base and J lost 0, with 10 bases in between. Germline V gives CDR1 SEHNR, CDR2 FQNEAQ (reference sequence). The CDR3: CASSLGAGYSNQPQHF. The CDR3 bases are TGTGCCAGCAGCTTAGGGGCGGGATATAGCAATCAGCCCCAGCATTTT.

V is TRBV6-6 and J is TRBJ2-2, with a possible D match to TRBD1 (6 bases). This CDR3 spans 16 amino acids. With 6 bases removed from V and 1 base from J, the gap between germline ends came to 15 bases. The germline V gene encodes CDR1 MNHNY and CDR2 SVGAGI (reference sequence). The CDR3 sequence: CASSPLQTGNTGELFF. CDR3 DNA sequence: TGTGCCAGCAGCCCCCTACAGACAGGGAACACCGGGGAGCTGTTTTTT.

The rearrangement links TRBV20-1 to TRBJ2-1; no clear D. The V gene's germline CDR1 is DFQATT and CDR2 SNEGSKA (reference sequence). V was pared by 0 bases and J by 6 bases, with 9 bases between. This CDR3 has 13 amino acids. CDR3 loop: CSARDTRANEQFF. CDR3 nucleotide sequence: TGCAGTGCTAGAGATACCAGAGCCAATGAGCAGTTCTTC.

The J gene is TRBJ2-5, the V gene TRBV2, with a weak D call TRBD1 (7 bases). Germline V lookup: CDR1 SNHLY, CDR2 FYNNEI. The CDR3 has 12 residues. Trimming stripped 5 bases from V and 7 bases from J, with 11 bases between. The CDR3 DNA sequence: TGTGCCAGCAGTAGACAGGGAGGGACCCAGTACTTC. Protein: CASSRQGGTQYF.